Here is one T cell receptor beta chain with its context. Its antigen is undetermined. Repertoires were generated with immunoSEQ multiplex PCR, while TCRdb's copy carries only in-frame clones and drops some. The repertoire holds tens of thousands of clones, with more than 85% as singletons. This specimen belongs to a study of radiotherapy plus CTLA-4 blockade in lung cancer. Study in general: Objective responses occurred in around 20% of patients; around 30% had disease control. Overall study findings and caveats: Blood TCR clones of tumor origin expanded after radiotherapy plus ipilimumab. Early clone dynamics of blood T cells, plus interferon-beta, reportedly predicted response best.

Those patients who had chemo-refractory metastatic non-small-cell lung cancer were given focal radiation along with CTLA-4 blockade through ipilimumab. The germline V and J ends were trimmed by 8 bases and 1 base, with 11 bases remaining between them. Germline CDR1 MNHEY, CDR2 SVGAGI. CDR3 length: 13 residues. The material sequenced was peripheral blood, taken from a patient treated with radiotherapy plus ipilimumab. The chain carries TRBV6-5 and TRBJ1-1; no firm D call. This receptor was identified in a human donor with non-small cell lung cancer that progressed on radiotherapy plus ipilimumab. DNA of the CDR3: TGTGCCAGCCGCGGTGGAGAGAACACTGAAGCTTTCTTT. Its translation is CASRGGENTEAFF.